The 3 T cell receptor beta chains below were found in one sample sequenced in a study of blood T cell repertoires in COVID-19. Profiling relied on immunoSEQ multiplex PCR, and the TCRdb table lists in-frame clones only, not all of them. The sample comprises about 59,000 clones, approximately 92% of which are singletons, and about 16% rests with the top ten. The specimen was peripheral blood. These receptors all stem from a man older than 75 with acute or convalescent COVID-19.

The V gene is TRBV30, the J gene TRBJ1-5, with D tentatively TRBD1 (5 bases). Trimming shortened V by 0 bases and J by 5 bases, and 11 bases separated the two germline ends. Germline CDR1 is GTSNPN and CDR2 is SVGIG (reference sequence). The CDR3 sequence is 14 residues long. Written as DNA, the CDR3 is TGTGCCTGGAGTGTAGGGGCAGTGCATCAGCCCCAGCATTTT. Its translation is CAWSVGAVHQPQHF.

The CDR3 DNA follows: TGTGCCAGCAGTGAAGGAGGCTCGGGCTCCTACGAGCAGTACTTC. It yields the protein CASSEGGSGSYEQYF. J is TRBJ2-7 and V is TRBV2, with D uncertain. Germline V gene data show CDR1 as SNHLY and CDR2 as FYNNEI. Trimming took off 1 base at V and 0 bases at J, with 10 bases between the two ends. CDR3 length equals 15 residues.

In DNA form, the CDR3 reads TGTGCCAGCACAAGACAGGGGACCTCCACAGATACGCAGTATTTT. Its protein product is CASTRQGTSTDTQYF. This chain joins TRBV2 and TRBJ2-3; 8 nucleotides agree with TRBD1. J was trimmed by 2 bases and V by 7 bases; bases with no gene match: 8. This CDR3 has 15 residues. Germline-derived CDR1 and CDR2 are SNHLY and FYNNEI.